The 30 T cell receptor beta chains below all came from one sample that was sequenced in a study of CD8 T cell repertoires and HIV-1 epitope variants. The repertoire was sequenced with immunoSEQ multiplex PCR; TCRdb's copy has only in-frame clones and lacks some. The repertoire holds about 5,900 clones, with approximately 70% as singletons. These receptors lack a known antigen. The sequenced sample consisted of cultured CD8+ T cells derived from PBMCs. The receptors were sampled from a male donor with HIV.

A few counts support this clone. The chain has TRBV28 and TRBJ1-5; TRBD1 aligns across 11 bases. V lost 3 bases, J lost 6 bases, and 4 bases stayed unmatched. From germline, CDR1 is MDHEN and CDR2 SYDVKM. The CDR3 has 15 amino acids. The CDR3 coding sequence is TGTGCCAGCAGTTTGGGACAGGGGGGGACTCAGCCCCAGCATTTT. This sequence encodes CASSLGQGGTQPQHF.

CDR3 residues: CASSAEDRGSNQPQHF. The CDR3, as DNA: TGTGCCAGCAGCGCAGAGGACAGGGGAAGCAATCAGCCCCAGCATTTT. V is TRBV9 and J is TRBJ1-5; 9 bases line up with TRBD1. The CDR3 runs 16 residues. Germline-derived CDR1 and CDR2 are SGDLS and YYNGEE. V lost 3 bases to trimming and J lost 1 base; unmatched junction nucleotides: 5.

This chain connects TRBV4-2 to TRBJ2-2; TRBD2 aligns across 7 bases. The junction had 12 bases not matched to a gene; V was cut back by 2 bases and J by 6 bases. The CDR3 is 17 amino acids. Germline-derived CDR1 and CDR2 are LGHNA and YNFKEQ. The CDR3 protein is CASSQIRAGDVSGELFF. In DNA, the CDR3 is TGTGCCAGCAGCCAAATTCGGGCGGGAGATGTCTCCGGGGAGCTGTTTTTT.

This clone was detected a few times. V and J are TRBV6-4 and TRBJ1-1, with D hard to call. The germline V gene has CDR1 MRHNA and CDR2 SNTAGT. Trimming cost V 0 bases and J 1 base, with 3 bases left between them. The CDR3 totals 13 residues. The CDR3 spells CASSDSTNTEAFF. The CDR3 coding sequence is TGTGCCAGCAGTGACTCAACGAACACTGAAGCTTTCTTT.

V and J are TRBV5-4 and TRBJ2-1; 7 nucleotides line up with TRBD2. J was trimmed by 6 bases and V by 6 bases; bases with no gene match: 15. This CDR3 spans 16 amino acids. CDR1 SGHNT and CDR2 YYREEE come from the germline V gene (reference sequence). In DNA, the CDR3 is TGTGCCAGCAACCCCTCGGGAGCGGGGATACGCAATGAGCAGTTCTTC. It is translated as CASNPSGAGIRNEQFF.

This chain connects TRBV11-2 to TRBJ1-2; 7 nucleotides agree with TRBD1. The CDR3 covers 18 residues. V trimming: 4 bases; J trimming: 2 bases; junction bases outside the gene matches: 16. Germline V lookup: CDR1 SGHAT, CDR2 FQNNGV. CDR3 in DNA: TGTGCCAGCAGCTCTACTTTTGGGACAGCCTTTCTAAACTATGGCTACACCTTC. Its translation is CASSSTFGTAFLNYGYTF.

J is TRBJ2-5 and V is TRBV7-8; D may correspond to TRBD1 or TRBD2 (5 bases each). This CDR3 contains 13 residues. From germline, CDR1 is SGHVS and CDR2 FQNEAQ. Trimming removed 5 bases from V and 4 bases from J, with 11 bases in between. As DNA, the CDR3 is TGTGCCAGCAGCCCGGGGACGCGAGAGACCCAGTACTTC. Translating it yields CASSPGTRETQYF.

The chain employs TRBV10-3 and TRBJ2-3; D gene unclear. Germline CDR1 reads ENHRY; CDR2 reads SYGVKD. Deletions cut 8 bases from V and 6 bases from J, with 12 bases between. The CDR3 covers 12 residues. The CDR3 region is CAIGATPDTQYF. The CDR3, as DNA: TGTGCCATCGGCGCTACTCCGGATACGCAGTATTTT.

The genes are TRBV9 and TRBJ2-7; no definite D call. The germline V gene has CDR1 SGDLS and CDR2 YYNGEE. V dropped 0 bases and J dropped 6 bases, with 7 bases sitting between them. CDR3 size: 12 residues. The CDR3: CASSVGDREQYF. Written as DNA, the CDR3 is TGTGCCAGCAGCGTAGGAGACCGCGAGCAGTACTTC.

The V and J genes are TRBV6-6 and TRBJ2-2, with D tentatively TRBD1 (6 bases). Germline CDR1 is MNHNY and CDR2 is SVGAGI (reference sequence). The CDR3 is 16 residues long. Trimming pared 2 bases from V and 4 bases from J, leaving 14 bases between. CDR3 amino acids: CASSYDRRYPTGELFF. CDR3 nucleotides: TGTGCCAGCAGTTACGACAGGCGATATCCCACCGGGGAGCTGTTTTTT.

The gene calls are TRBV5-4 and TRBJ2-5; 7 bases map to TRBD1. Near its end, the DNA agrees better with TRBJ2-7, so the J call may be wrong. Germline CDR1 and CDR2: SGHNT and YYREEE (reference sequence). This CDR3 is 14 amino acids long. The CDR3 DNA reads TGTGCCAGCAGCTTGGTGGACAGGTCCTACGAGCAGTACTTC. This codes for CASSLVDRSYEQYF.

The rearrangement joins TRBV6-4 to TRBJ1-1; the match to TRBD1 covers 7 bases. The CDR3 is 13 amino acids. Germline CDR1 MRHNA, CDR2 SNTAGT. Trimming took 5 bases from V and 7 from J; bases not matched to a gene: 7. The CDR3 DNA reads as TGTGCCAGCAGTTACGAGGGGGCCATTGAAGCTTTCTTT. Protein sequence: CASSYEGAIEAFF.

The V call is TRBV28, the J call TRBJ1-2, with D possibly matching TRBD1 (6 bases). The V and J ends lost 3 bases and 0 bases respectively, with 14 bases between them. CDR1 is MDHEN and CDR2 is SYDVKM in the germline V gene. The CDR3 length is 16 residues. CDR3 sequence (DNA): TGTGCCAGCAGTTTCCCACGGACAGACACTAACTATGGCTACACCTTC. Its translation: CASSFPRTDTNYGYTF.

The chain couples TRBV7-9 to TRBJ2-3, with D maybe TRBD2 (6 bases). CDR3 length: 15 residues. V lost 5 bases to trimming and J lost 3 bases, with 15 bases between them. From germline, CDR1 is SEHNR and CDR2 FQNEAQ (reference sequence). The CDR3 DNA sequence: TGTGCCAGCAGCGCTCGGGACTCGGCGACAGATACGCAGTATTTT. This gives the protein CASSARDSATDTQYF.

For this clone: Its ends do not fully match the called genes, so a read error is possible. V and J are TRBV19 and TRBJ2-3; D is unresolved. The length of the CDR3 is 13 residues. Germline assignment: CDR1 LNHDA and CDR2 SQIVND (reference sequence). CDR3 in amino acids: CASSPLGTYTQYF. As DNA, the CDR3 is TGTGCCAGTAGTCCCCTTGGCACATATACGCAGTATTTT.

This rearrangement joins TRBV19 to TRBJ2-5, with 9 bases identical to TRBD2. The CDR3 is made up of 16 amino acids. Trimming cost V 1 base and J 2 bases; bases outside gene matches: 5. The germline V gene has CDR1 LNHDA and CDR2 SQIVND (reference sequence). The CDR3 DNA follows: TGTGCCAGTAGTATAGGGGCTAGCGGGACGCAAGAGACCCAGTACTTC. Translation gives CASSIGASGTQETQYF. Using reference TRBV19 and TRBJ2-5 for the parts outside the CDR3, the full variable domain is DGGITQSPKYLFRKEGQNVTLSCEQNLNHDAMYWYRQDPGQGLRLIYYSQIVNDFQKGDIAEGYSVSREKKESFPLTVTSAQKNPTAFYLCASSIGASGTQETQYFGPGTRLLVL.

This clone showed up just a few times. The chain is built from TRBV27 and TRBJ2-7; tentatively, D is TRBD1 (5 bases). The germline V and J ends were trimmed by 1 base and 0 bases, with 10 bases remaining between them. The CDR3 loop spans 15 amino acids. CDR1 and CDR2 (germline): MNHEY, SMNVEV (reference sequence). CDR3 protein: CASSLLAGSSYEQYF. CDR3 nucleotide sequence: TGTGCCAGCAGTTTATTGGCAGGGTCCTCCTACGAGCAGTACTTC.

The V call is TRBV10-2, the J call TRBJ1-3, with D uncertain. The CDR3 spans 12 residues. CDR1 and CDR2 from the germline V gene are WSHSY and SAAADI. Trimming removed 6 bases at V and 4 bases at J, with 7 bases between. The CDR3 coding sequence is TGCGCCAGCAGCGAACAGGGAAACACCATATATTTT. Translation: CASSEQGNTIYF.

This clone is a singleton in its sample. The chain uses TRBV7-2 and TRBJ2-5; 10 nucleotides match TRBD1. The CDR3 has 15 residues. Germline CDR1 is SGHTA and CDR2 is FQGNSA. V was clipped by 5 bases and J by 2 bases; unmatched bases: 5. CDR3 nucleotide sequence: TGTGCCAGCAGCCGGGGACAGGGGCTTCAAGAGACCCAGTACTTC. Translated: CASSRGQGLQETQYF. Based on the CDR3 plus reference TRBV7-2 and TRBJ2-5, the full variable domain is GAGVSQSPSNKVTEKGKDVELRCDPISGHTALYWYRQSLGQGLEFLIYFQGNSAPDKSGLPSDRFSAERTGGSVSTLTIQRTQQEDSAVYLCASSRGQGLQETQYFGPGTRLLVL.

The rearrangement uses TRBV27 and TRBJ1-2; 7 bases map to TRBD1. Germline-derived CDR1 and CDR2 are MNHEY and SMNVEV (reference sequence). Trimming at V came to 6 bases and at J to 10 bases, leaving 14 bases not matched to a gene. This CDR3 spans 14 amino acids. This chain's CDR3 is CASSPGTELSDYTF. CDR3 nucleotides: TGTGCCAGCAGCCCCGGGACAGAGTTGAGTGACTACACCTTC.

The genes are TRBV7-2 and TRBJ2-3, with a tentative D call TRBD1 (5 bases). The CDR3 spans 15 residues. Per the germline V gene, CDR1 is SGHTA and CDR2 is FQGNSA. The V gene lost 4 bases and the J gene lost 0 bases, with 11 bases spanning the gap. Here the CDR3 reads CASSWSGASTDTQYF. CDR3 nucleotides: TGTGCCAGCAGCTGGAGTGGGGCGAGCACAGATACGCAGTATTTT.

The chain combines TRBV5-4 with TRBJ2-5; TRBD2 matches at 12 bases. Per the germline V gene, CDR1 is SGHNT and CDR2 is YYREEE (reference sequence). V shed 3 bases and J 3 bases; nucleotides not matched to a gene: 6. The length of the CDR3 is 16 residues. CDR3 residues: CASSYLAGGPEETQYF. DNA of the CDR3: TGTGCCAGCAGCTATCTAGCGGGGGGGCCTGAAGAGACCCAGTACTTC.

This chain links TRBV19 with TRBJ2-1; TRBD2 is a possible D gene (5 bases). Looked up from germline, CDR1 is LNHDA and CDR2 is SQIVND (reference sequence). There are 15 residues in the CDR3. V was trimmed by 3 bases and J by 4 bases, leaving 13 bases between them. The CDR3 sequence: CASSIGSGAYNEQFF. The CDR3 coding sequence is TGTGCCAGTAGTATTGGGAGCGGAGCTTACAATGAGCAGTTCTTC.

Comment on this clone: A read error is the likely source, as a far larger clone sits one nucleotide away. This chain connects TRBV5-4 to TRBJ2-7; tentative D call: TRBD2 (6 bases). CDR1 and CDR2 from the germline V gene are SGHNT and YYREEE (reference sequence). The length of the CDR3 is 19 residues. The V end was cut by 4 bases, the J end by 0 bases, with 26 bases between. The CDR3 DNA reads as TGTGCCAGCAGCCAAGAGCCGGGAGCGGGCGCCCTGAGCTCCTACGAGCAGTACTTC. Its protein is CASSQEPGAGALSSYEQYF.

This clone is a singleton in its sample. The chain carries TRBV19 and TRBJ2-1; 15 bases are shared with TRBD2. The CDR3 runs 16 residues. The trim removed 5 bases at V and 7 bases at J, leaving 6 bases unmatched. The germline V gene has CDR1 LNHDA and CDR2 SQIVND (reference sequence). The CDR3 DNA is TGTGCCAGTAGTGTGGGACTAGCGGGAGGTTTTAATGAGCAGTTCTTC. It is translated as CASSVGLAGGFNEQFF.

By share, this clone counts as medium-sized. This sequence joins TRBV11-1 and TRBJ1-1, with unresolved D. V was pared by 5 bases and J by 1 base, with 14 bases between. The CDR3 has 15 amino acids. The germline gives CDR1 SGHAT, CDR2 FQDESV (reference sequence). CDR3 sequence: CASSPQAIPNTEAFF. CDR3 nucleotides: TGTGCCAGCAGCCCCCAGGCGATCCCGAACACTGAAGCTTTCTTT.

This chain links TRBV27 with TRBJ1-2; possibly TRBD1 for D (6 bases). The CDR3 covers 16 residues. The V gene's germline CDR1 is MNHEY and CDR2 SMNVEV (reference sequence). The V gene lost 2 bases and the J gene lost 2 bases, with 15 bases spanning the gap. CDR3 bases: TGTGCCAGCAGTTTAAGCGGTCTACAGGGCAACTATGGCTACACCTTC. Its protein product is CASSLSGLQGNYGYTF.

This clone was counted between two and nine times. This chain links TRBV5-8 with TRBJ2-3, with 10 bases that match TRBD1. The junction had 2 bases not matched to a gene; V was cut back by 3 bases and J by 1 base. Germline V gene lookup returns CDR1 SGHTS and CDR2 YDEGEE. The CDR3 covers 15 residues. CDR3 nucleotides: TGTGCCAGCAGCTCCGGGACAGGGGGCACAGATACGCAGTATTTT. The encoded protein is CASSSGTGGTDTQYF.

The rearrangement joins TRBV29-1 to TRBJ1-3; D is uncertain. The V end lost 6 bases, the J end lost 0 bases, and 15 bases lay between the germline ends. The V gene's germline CDR1 is SQVTM and CDR2 ANQGSEA. This CDR3 region has 15 residues. The CDR3 DNA sequence: TGCAGCGTCAACATCGCCAGTATCTCTGGAAACACCATATATTTT. Protein: CSVNIASISGNTIYF.

This sequence joins TRBV19 and TRBJ2-1; D remains ambiguous. The CDR3 loop spans 13 amino acids. Germline V lookup: CDR1 LNHDA, CDR2 SQIVND (reference sequence). The V end lost 1 base, the J end lost 7 bases, and 8 bases lay between the germline ends. The CDR3, as DNA: TGTGCCAGTAGTATAGGGATATCGAATGAGCAGTTCTTC. This encodes CASSIGISNEQFF.